This T cell receptor (beta chain) derives from a study of T cells after posttransplantation cyclophosphamide. Findings and limits, study-wide: Skin or GI-infiltrating T cells shared few TRB sequences with blood. Donor CD8+ memory clones often dominated recipient blood repertoires at later times. TRB clonality was highly associated with recipient CMV seropositivity and reactivation.

Cyclophosphamide on days +3 and +4 followed busulfan-fludarabine conditioning and a marrow graft. Using immunoSEQ multiplex PCR, the repertoire was profiled, and TCRdb retains in-frame clones only, with some absent. The sample records approximately 4,400 clones, 65% to 85% being singletons. With respect to this clone: Its specificity is unknown.

V was clipped by 4 bases and J by 1 base; unmatched bases: 0. The CDR3 has 13 amino acids. Germline V gene lookup returns CDR1 SNHLY and CDR2 FYNNEI. The chain is built from TRBV2 and TRBJ1-1; TRBD1 matches 7 bases. The receptor was derived from a young adult male patient who received an allogeneic stem cell transplant from a related donor, was CMV-positive, and had no GVHD. Some of the T cells might come from the graft donor. The sequences come from CD4+ T cells sorted from blood, collected 242 days after a stem cell transplant with posttransplant cyclophosphamide. The chain's CDR3 is CASSGQGNTEAFF. CDR3 sequence (DNA): TGTGCCAGCAGTGGACAGGGGAACACTGAAGCTTTCTTT.